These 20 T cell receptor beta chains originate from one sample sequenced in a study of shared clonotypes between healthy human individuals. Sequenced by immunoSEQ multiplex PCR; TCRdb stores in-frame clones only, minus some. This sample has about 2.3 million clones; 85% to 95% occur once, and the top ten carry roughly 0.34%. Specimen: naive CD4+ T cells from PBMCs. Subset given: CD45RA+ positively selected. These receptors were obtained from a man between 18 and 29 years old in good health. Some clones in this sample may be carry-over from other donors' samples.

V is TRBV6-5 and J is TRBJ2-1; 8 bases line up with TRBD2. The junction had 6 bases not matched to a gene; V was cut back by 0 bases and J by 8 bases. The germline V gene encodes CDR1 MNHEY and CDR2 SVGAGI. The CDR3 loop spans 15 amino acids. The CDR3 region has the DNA TGTGCCAGCAGTTACTCAACGGGAGGGCCTGATGAGCAGTTCTTC. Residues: CASSYSTGGPDEQFF.

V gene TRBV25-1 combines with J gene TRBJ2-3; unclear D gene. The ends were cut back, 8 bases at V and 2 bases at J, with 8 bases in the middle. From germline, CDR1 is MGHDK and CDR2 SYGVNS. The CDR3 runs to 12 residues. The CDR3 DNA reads TGTGCCAGCTTAGGAAACACAGATACGCAGTATTTT. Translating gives CASLGNTDTQYF.

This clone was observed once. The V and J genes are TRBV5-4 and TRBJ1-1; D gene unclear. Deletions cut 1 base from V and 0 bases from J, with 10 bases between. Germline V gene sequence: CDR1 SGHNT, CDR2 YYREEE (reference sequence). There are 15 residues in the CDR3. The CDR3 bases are TGTGCCAGCAGCTTGCAGTCTAATATGAACACTGAAGCTTTCTTT. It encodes CASSLQSNMNTEAFF.

CDR3 nucleotides: TGTGCCAGCAGCCCCGGGACAGGGGTTGGGAACACTGAAGCTTTCTTT. This translates into CASSPGTGVGNTEAFF. This chain connects TRBV11-3 to TRBJ1-1, with 10 bases aligning to TRBD1. The CDR3 contains 16 residues. CDR1 and CDR2 from the germline V gene are SGHNT and YENEEA. Unmatched junction bases numbered 7, after V lost 5 bases and J lost 1 base.

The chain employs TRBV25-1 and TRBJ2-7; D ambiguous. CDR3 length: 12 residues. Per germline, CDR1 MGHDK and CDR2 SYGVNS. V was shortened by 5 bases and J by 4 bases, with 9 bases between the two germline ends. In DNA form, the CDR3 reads TGTGCCAGCAGTAACATGGGGTACGAGCAGTACTTC. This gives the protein CASSNMGYEQYF.

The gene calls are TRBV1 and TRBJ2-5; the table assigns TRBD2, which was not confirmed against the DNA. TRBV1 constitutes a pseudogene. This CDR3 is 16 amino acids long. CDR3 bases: TGCACCAGCAGCCAGGCGACACCGGGATCCCAAGAGACCCAGTACTTC. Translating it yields CTSSQATPGSQETQYF.

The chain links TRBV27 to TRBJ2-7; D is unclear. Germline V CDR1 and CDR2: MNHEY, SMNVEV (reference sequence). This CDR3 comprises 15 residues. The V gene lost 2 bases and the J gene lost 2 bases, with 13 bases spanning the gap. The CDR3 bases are TGTGCCAGCAGTTTAGATCCGCCGCCAACCTACGAGCAGTACTTC. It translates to CASSLDPPPTYEQYF.

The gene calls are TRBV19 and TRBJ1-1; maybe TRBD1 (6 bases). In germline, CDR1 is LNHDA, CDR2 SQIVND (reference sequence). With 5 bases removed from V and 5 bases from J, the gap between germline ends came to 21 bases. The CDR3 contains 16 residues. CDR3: CASSSLRSQGGTEAFF. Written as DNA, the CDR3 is TGTGCCAGTAGTTCCCTCAGGTCACAGGGAGGGACTGAAGCTTTCTTT.

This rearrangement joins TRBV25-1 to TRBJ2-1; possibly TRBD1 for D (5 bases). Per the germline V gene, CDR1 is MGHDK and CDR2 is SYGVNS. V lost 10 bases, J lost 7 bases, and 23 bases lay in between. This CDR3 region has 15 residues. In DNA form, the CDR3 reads TGTGCCACCTCCGAGACAGTTGTAGGTAGGAATGAGCAGTTCTTC. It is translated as CATSETVVGRNEQFF.

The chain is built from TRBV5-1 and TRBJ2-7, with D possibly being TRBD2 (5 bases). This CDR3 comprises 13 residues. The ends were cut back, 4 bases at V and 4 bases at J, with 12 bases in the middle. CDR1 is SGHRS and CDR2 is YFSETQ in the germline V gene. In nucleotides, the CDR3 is TGCGCCAGCAGCCGCGGGCAGCTTTACGAGCAGTACTTC. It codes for CASSRGQLYEQYF.

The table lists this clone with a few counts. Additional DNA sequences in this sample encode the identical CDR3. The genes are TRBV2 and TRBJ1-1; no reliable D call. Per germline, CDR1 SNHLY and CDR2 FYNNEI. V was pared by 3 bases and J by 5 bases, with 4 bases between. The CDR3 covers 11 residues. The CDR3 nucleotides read TGTGCCAGCAGTGATTATACTGAAGCTTTCTTT. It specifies CASSDYTEAFF.

CDR3 protein: CASSLLPGLETGTQYF. The CDR3 DNA follows: TGTGCCAGCTCTCTCCTGCCGGGACTGGAGACGGGGACCCAGTACTTC. The V gene is TRBV27, the J gene TRBJ2-5; D might be TRBD2 (6 bases). Germline-derived CDR1 and CDR2 are MNHEY and SMNVEV (reference sequence). Trimming shortened V by 8 bases and J by 7 bases, and 26 bases separated the two germline ends. The CDR3 contains 16 residues.

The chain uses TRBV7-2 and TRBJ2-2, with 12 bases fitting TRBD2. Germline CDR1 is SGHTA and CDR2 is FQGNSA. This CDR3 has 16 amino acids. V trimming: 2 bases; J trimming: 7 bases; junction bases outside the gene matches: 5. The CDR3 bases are TGTGCCAGCAGCTTACGGACTAGCGGGACTGGCGGGGAGCTGTTTTTT. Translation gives CASSLRTSGTGGELFF.

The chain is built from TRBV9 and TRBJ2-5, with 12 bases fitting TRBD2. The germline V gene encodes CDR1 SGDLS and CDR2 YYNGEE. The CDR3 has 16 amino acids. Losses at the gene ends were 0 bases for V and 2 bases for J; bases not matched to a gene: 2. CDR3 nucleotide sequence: TGTGCCAGCAGCGTAGAACTAGCGGGAGGACAAGAGACCCAGTACTTC. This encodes CASSVELAGGQETQYF.

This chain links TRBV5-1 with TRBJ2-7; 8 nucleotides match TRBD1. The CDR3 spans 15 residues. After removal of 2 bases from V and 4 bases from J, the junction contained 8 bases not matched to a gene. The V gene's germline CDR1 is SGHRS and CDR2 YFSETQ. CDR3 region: CASSLTTGAEYEQYF. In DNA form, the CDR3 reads TGCGCCAGCAGCTTAACGACAGGGGCGGAGTACGAGCAGTACTTC.

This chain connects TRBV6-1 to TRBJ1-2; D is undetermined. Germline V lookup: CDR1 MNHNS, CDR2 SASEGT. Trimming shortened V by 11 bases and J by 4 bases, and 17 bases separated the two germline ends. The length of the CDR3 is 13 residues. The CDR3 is CAGGRARSYGYTF. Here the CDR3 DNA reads TGTGCCGGCGGTAGGGCACGGTCCTATGGCTACACCTTC.

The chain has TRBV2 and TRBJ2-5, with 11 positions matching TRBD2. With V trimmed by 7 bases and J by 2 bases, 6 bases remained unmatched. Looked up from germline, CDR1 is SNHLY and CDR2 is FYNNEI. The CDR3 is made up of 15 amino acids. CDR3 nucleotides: TGTGCCAGCACCCCTGGGACTAGCGGTCAAGAGACCCAGTACTTC. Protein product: CASTPGTSGQETQYF.

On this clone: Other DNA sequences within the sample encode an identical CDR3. As DNA, the CDR3 is TGCGCCAGCAGCCACCCCGGGACAGGGGCTTACGAGCAGTACTTC. This sequence encodes CASSHPGTGAYEQYF. This chain connects TRBV4-1 to TRBJ2-7; the match to TRBD1 covers 10 bases. The junction had 6 bases not matched to a gene; V was cut back by 3 bases and J by 4 bases. Germline lookup yields CDR1 MGHRA and CDR2 YSYEKL. The CDR3 has 15 residues.

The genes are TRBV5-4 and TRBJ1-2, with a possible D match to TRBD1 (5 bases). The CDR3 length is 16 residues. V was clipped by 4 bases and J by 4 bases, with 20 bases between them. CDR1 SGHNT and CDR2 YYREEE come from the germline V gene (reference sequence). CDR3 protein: CASSPPYGTSSYGYTF. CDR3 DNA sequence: TGTGCCAGCAGCCCGCCCTATGGGACGTCGTCCTATGGCTACACCTTC.

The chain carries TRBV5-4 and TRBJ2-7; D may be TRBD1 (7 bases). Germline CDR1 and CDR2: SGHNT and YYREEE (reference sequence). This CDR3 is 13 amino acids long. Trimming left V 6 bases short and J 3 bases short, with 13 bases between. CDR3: CASKGRTGYEQYF. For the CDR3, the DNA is TGTGCCAGCAAAGGGAGGACAGGCTACGAGCAGTACTTC.